What follows are 2 T cell receptor beta chains derived from one specimen sequenced in a study of blood T cell repertoires in COVID-19. Data came from immunoSEQ multiplex PCR; TCRdb stores just in-frame clones and leaves some out. Among about 170,000 clones listed, roughly 78% were seen once. Sequenced input: PBMCs or T cells enriched from blood (not recorded which). The receptors derive from a woman in her 70s in a cohort exposed to, infected with or recovered from COVID-19 (not recorded which).

V and J are TRBV9 and TRBJ2-1; D may be TRBD2 (5 bases). The V end was cut by 0 bases, the J end by 10 bases, with 8 bases between. The CDR3 length is 12 residues. CDR1 and CDR2 (germline): SGDLS, YYNGEE. The CDR3 protein is CASSVGSGEQFF. CDR3 sequence (DNA): TGTGCCAGCAGCGTAGGATCGGGGGAGCAGTTCTTC. Based on the CDR3 plus reference TRBV9 and TRBJ2-1, the full variable domain is DSGVTQTPKHLITATGQRVTLRCSPRSGDLSVYWYQQSLDQGLQFLIQYYNGEERAKGNILERFSAQQFPDLHSELNLSSLELGDSALYFCASSVGSGEQFFGPGTRLTVL.

The chain recombines TRBV18 with TRBJ1-2; D is undetermined. Trimming left V 8 bases short and J 1 base short, with 23 bases between. CDR1 and CDR2 from the germline V gene are KGHSH and LQKENI. CDR3 length: 17 residues. The CDR3 sequence: CASVKYVGSQDNYGYTF. The CDR3 region has the DNA TGTGCCAGCGTCAAATACGTGGGTTCGCAGGATAACTATGGCTACACCTTC.